This TCR beta chain originates from a study of shared clonotypes between healthy human individuals. General study points: It was anticipated that sequencing depth would influence how many clonotypes donors shared.

The V and J ends lost 3 bases and 5 bases, in that order; junction bases with no gene match: 8. The CDR3 runs to 15 residues. Germline loops: CDR1 MNHEY, CDR2 SMNVEV (reference sequence). Profiled with immunoSEQ multiplex PCR; TCRdb holds only in-frame clones, not every one. The sample lists around 2.5 million clones, over 85% occurring once. On this clone itself: Its specificity is not known.

V is TRBV27 and J is TRBJ1-1; 8 nucleotides align to TRBD1. The sequence was obtained from a man aged 18 to 35 in good health. Some clones in this sample may be carry-over from other donors' samples. Sample: naive CD4+ T cells from PBMCs. This sample's subset: CD45RA+ positively selected. The CDR3 here is CASSFPGQGLTEAFF. The CDR3 region has the DNA TGTGCCAGCAGTTTCCCCGGACAGGGTCTGACTGAAGCTTTCTTT.